A selection of T cell receptor beta chains follows, all from one sample in a study of blood T cell repertoires in COVID-19. TCRdb keeps only in-frame clones here, not all; method: immunoSEQ multiplex PCR. In the table there are about 15,000 clones, 89% of which are singletons. The sequenced sample consisted of peripheral blood. The receptors stem from a human donor in a cohort sampled during active COVID-19. CDR3s include the opening cysteine and the closing phenylalanine or tryptophan. Each record gives: J gene, D gene, clone size, V gene, CDR3 protein, CDR3 DNA. The D gene is left open where the match is weak. Clone size, where shown, is once, few, many, or a class for clones that have expanded.

>TRBJ2-2|.|few|TRBV11-1
CASSLGQGHTGELFF
TGTGCCAGCAGCCTCGGCCAGGGCCACACCGGGGAGCTGTTTTTT
>TRBJ2-7|TRBD1|.|TRBV29-1
CSVKLNRQGPYEQYF
TGCAGCGTTAAGCTCAACCGACAGGGTCCCTACGAGCAGTACTTC
>TRBJ1-3|.|.|TRBV10-3
CAISQIEDSGNTIYF
TGTGCCATCTCCCAAATCGAGGATTCTGGAAACACCATATATTTT
>TRBJ2-1|TRBD2|.|TRBV5-6
CASSRWRRGGHNEQFF
TGTGCCAGCAGCCGGTGGAGGCGGGGGGGCCACAATGAGCAGTTCTTC
>TRBJ1-5|.|.|TRBV6-5
CASSRMASNQPQHF
TGTGCCAGCAGTCGTATGGCTAGCAATCAGCCCCAGCATTTT
>TRBJ1-6|TRBD1|.|TRBV10-3
CAIRDRDNSPLHF
TGTGCCATCAGGGACAGGGATAATTCACCCCTCCACTTT
>TRBJ2-3|TRBD1|.|TRBV19
CASSGTGGADTQYF
TGTGCCAGTAGTGGTACAGGGGGTGCAGATACGCAGTATTTT
>TRBJ2-5|.|.|TRBV12-3/TRBV12-4
CASSFKETQYF
TGTGCCAGCAGTTTCAAAGAGACCCAGTACTTC
>TRBJ1-5|.|few|TRBV11-1
CASSLREGQPQHF
TGTGCCAGCAGCCTCAGGGAGGGTCAGCCCCAGCATTTT
>TRBJ2-5|TRBD2|.|TRBV6-5
CASRATGGQETQYF
TGTGCCAGCAGGGCTACGGGGGGTCAAGAGACCCAGTACTTC
>TRBJ2-5|.|.|TRBV24-1
CATSDPTGDQETQYF
TGTGCCACCAGTGATCCAACGGGGGATCAAGAGACCCAGTACTTC
>TRBJ1-5|TRBD1|.|TRBV18
CASSPSGTGVGQPQHF
TGTGCCAGCTCACCATCCGGGACAGGGGTTGGGCAGCCCCAGCATTTT
>TRBJ2-7|TRBD1|.|TRBV3-1/TRBV3-2
CASSQAMTGTSYEQYF
TGTGCCAGCAGCCAAGCTATGACAGGGACCTCCTACGAGCAGTACTTC
>TRBJ1-2|.|.|TRBV19
CASSIESGVRYTF
TGTGCCAGTAGTATAGAATCGGGAGTACGCTACACCTTC
>TRBJ1-1|.|.|TRBV6-2/TRBV6-3
CASSFGQGAPGF
.
>TRBJ2-3|TRBD1|.|TRBV23-1
CASSPQTGGSADTQYF
TGCGCCAGCAGTCCCCAAACAGGGGGGAGCGCAGATACGCAGTATTTT
>TRBJ1-6|.|.|TRBV6-5
CANSGVTGSPLHF
TGTGCCAATTCAGGGGTAACGGGATCACCCCTCCACTTT
>TRBJ2-7|.|once|TRBV6-1
CASSEVLTVTSYEQYF
TGTGCCAGCAGTGAAGTCTTGACAGTCACCTCCTACGAGCAGTACTTC
>TRBJ2-5|.|.|TRBV5-1
CASSLAGAQETQYF
TGCGCCAGCAGCCTCGCGGGCGCCCAAGAGACCCAGTACTTC
>TRBJ1-6|.|.|TRBV3-1/TRBV3-2
CASSQDSSNSPLHF
TGTGCCAGCAGCCAAGACTCGTCTAATTCACCCCTCCACTTT
>TRBJ1-5|.|.|TRBV19
CASSITGGANQPQHF
TGTGCCAGTAGTATCACGGGGGGTGCCAATCAGCCCCAGCATTTT
>TRBJ1-1|.|.|TRBV13
CASSFSAATLARGAFF
TGTGCCAGCAGCTTTTCGGCGGCCACCCTGGCTAGAGGAGCTTTCTTT
>TRBJ2-2|TRBD1|once|TRBV7-6
CASSFPGQGAAGELFF
TGTGCCAGCAGCTTCCCGGGACAGGGGGCCGCCGGGGAGCTGTTTTTT
>TRBJ2-7|.|.|TRBV3-1/TRBV3-2
CASSSTTPYEQYF
TGTGCCAGCAGCTCCACTACCCCCTACGAGCAGTACTTC
>TRBJ1-3|.|once|TRBV2
CASRGGSGNTIYF
TGTGCCAGTAGGGGAGGGTCTGGAAACACCATATATTTT
>TRBJ1-2|.|once|TRBV6-5
CASRRGAAGYTF
TGTGCCAGCCGCCGGGGGGCGGCTGGCTACACCTTC
>TRBJ1-2|TRBD1|.|TRBV5-4
CASSTGQGGLNYGYTF
TGTGCCAGCAGCACGGGACAGGGAGGACTCAACTATGGCTACACCTTC
>TRBJ2-6|.|once|TRBV2
CASRAVRSGANVLTF
TGTGCCAGCAGGGCGGTCCGGTCAGGGGCCAACGTCCTGACTTTC
>TRBJ2-7|TRBD1|.|TRBV6-5
CASRQQGGLVEQYF
TGTGCCAGCAGGCAACAGGGGGGTTTAGTCGAGCAGTACTTC
>TRBJ2-1|TRBD1|.|TRBV5-1
CASSLQGAQNNEQFF
TGCGCCAGCAGCTTACAGGGGGCGCAGAACAATGAGCAGTTCTTC
>TRBJ2-7|.|once|TRBV7-5
CVRSPRRLAGGYFSSYEQYF
TGTGTCAGAAGCCCACGCAGACTAGCGGGGGGCTATTTTAGCTCCTACGAGCAGTACTTC
>TRBJ1-3|.|.|TRBV25-1
CASSEYGRGYTIYF
TGTGCCAGCAGTGAATATGGCAGGGGTTACACCATATATTTT
>TRBJ2-2|TRBD1|few|TRBV2
CASRTGQGDTGELFF
TGTGCCAGCAGAACCGGACAGGGAGACACCGGGGAGCTGTTTTTT